The source of this TCR beta chain is a study of T cell responses to AZD1222 COVID-19 vaccine. Study findings and constraints: When two AZD1222 doses had been given, Spike-specific TCR breadth and depth rose.

In regard to this clone: The target antigen is unknown.

Germline-derived CDR1 and CDR2 are SNHLY and FYNNEI. Losses at the gene ends were 3 bases for V and 2 bases for J; bases not matched to a gene: 9. This CDR3 spans 16 amino acids. Profiled with immunoSEQ multiplex PCR; TCRdb holds only in-frame clones, not every one. The table has tens of thousands of clones, roughly 85% seen once. The genes are TRBV2 and TRBJ2-5; 7 nucleotides align to TRBD1. Here the sequenced sample was peripheral blood, taken on day 0 of AZD1222 vaccination. This clonotype originated in an adult in good health. The CDR3: CASSEEVGGRQETQYF. In DNA form, the CDR3 reads TGTGCCAGCAGTGAGGAAGTAGGGGGCCGACAAGAGACCCAGTACTTC.